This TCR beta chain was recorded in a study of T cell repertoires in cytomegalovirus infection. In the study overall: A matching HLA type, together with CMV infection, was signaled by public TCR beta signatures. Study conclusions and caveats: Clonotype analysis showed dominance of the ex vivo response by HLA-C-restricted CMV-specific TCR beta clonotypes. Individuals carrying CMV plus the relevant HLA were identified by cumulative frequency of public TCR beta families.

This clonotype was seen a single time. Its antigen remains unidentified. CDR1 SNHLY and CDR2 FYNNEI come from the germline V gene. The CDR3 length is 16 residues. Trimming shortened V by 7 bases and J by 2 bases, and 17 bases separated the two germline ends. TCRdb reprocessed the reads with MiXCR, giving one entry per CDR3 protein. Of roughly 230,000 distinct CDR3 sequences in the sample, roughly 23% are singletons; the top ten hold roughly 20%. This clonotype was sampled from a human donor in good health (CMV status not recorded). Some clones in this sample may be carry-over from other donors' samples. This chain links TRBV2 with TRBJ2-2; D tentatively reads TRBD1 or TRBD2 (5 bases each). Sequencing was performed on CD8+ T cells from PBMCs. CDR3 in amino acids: CASKGVWTQNTGELFF. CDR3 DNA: TGTGCCAGCAAGGGAGTATGGACACAAAACACCGGGGAGCTGTTTTTT.